The 5 T cell receptor beta chains listed next were all sequenced from one sample in a study of cytomegalovirus exposure and HLA in healthy donors. The PCR made use of 60 Vbeta and 13 Jbeta primers. Clones were sequenced by immunoSEQ multiplex PCR, and TCRdb holds only the in-frame ones, with some missing. The table has roughly 120,000 clones, roughly 82% seen once; the top ten hold approximately 1.5%. Input material: PBMCs. The receptors derive from a woman under 30 in good health and CMV-seronegative.

This chain joins TRBV6-5 and TRBJ2-7, with TRBD2 matching 8 bases. CDR3 size: 15 residues. Germline assignment: CDR1 MNHEY and CDR2 SVGAGI. V shed 6 bases and J 1 base; nucleotides not matched to a gene: 8. This CDR3 is CASRARAGGSYEQYF. The CDR3, as DNA: TGTGCCAGCAGAGCTAGGGCGGGAGGATCCTACGAGCAGTACTTC.

This clone was found once. The J gene is TRBJ1-3, the V gene TRBV7-2; D may be TRBD1 (5 bases). The CDR3 extends over 14 amino acids. Looked up from germline, CDR1 is SGHTA and CDR2 is FQGNSA. The ends were cut back, 2 bases at V and 3 bases at J, with 8 bases in the middle. The CDR3 protein is CASSLRQSGNTIYF. Here the CDR3 DNA reads TGTGCCAGCAGCTTAAGACAGAGTGGAAACACCATATATTTT.

The chain employs TRBV19 and TRBJ1-5; 9 bases line up with TRBD1. This CDR3 has 16 residues. Looked up from germline, CDR1 is LNHDA and CDR2 is SQIVND (reference sequence). V was pared by 5 bases and J by 7 bases, with 12 bases of the junction left unmatched. The CDR3 DNA reads as TGTGCCAGTAGTGTCATACAGGGGGCGGCCGACCAGCCCCAGCATTTT. This codes for CASSVIQGAADQPQHF.

The rearrangement links TRBV21-1 to TRBJ2-7; the table names TRBD1, a call not compared with the DNA. TRBV21-1 is a recognized pseudogene. The CDR3 is 13 amino acids. The CDR3 DNA is TGTGCCAGCAGACAGGGGGGAGGATCCGAGCAGTACTTC. It encodes CASRQGGGSEQYF.

J is TRBJ2-7 and V is TRBV4-2, with TRBD1 identical over 11 bases. The CDR3 consists of 16 residues. The junction had 1 base not matched to a gene; V was cut back by 0 bases and J by 0 bases. The germline V gene has CDR1 LGHNA and CDR2 YNFKEQ. CDR3 amino acids: CASSQDGTGGSYEQYF. CDR3 nucleotides: TGTGCCAGCAGCCAAGATGGGACAGGGGGCTCCTACGAGCAGTACTTC.